The rows below give T cell receptor beta chains drawn from one sample of a study of post-analysis software for immune sequencing data. Using its own MiXCR run on the PCR reads, TCRdb lists one record per CDR3 protein. This table has 450,000 to 650,000 distinct CDR3 sequences, roughly two fifths appearing once. The sequencing sample was made of blood. The source is a girl aged 5-17 years with multiple sclerosis. CDR3s include the opening cysteine and the closing phenylalanine or tryptophan. Each record gives: J gene, D gene, V gene, clone size, CDR3 protein, CDR3 DNA. A D gene is named only where the DNA matches it firmly. Not all rows give a size; the values are once, few, many and, for expanded clones, a class.

TRBJ2-4 | . | TRBV13 | . | CAGGANPLAKNIQYF | TGTGCCGGCGGTGCTAACCCACTAGCCAAAAACATTCAGTACTTC
TRBJ2-1 | TRBD1 | TRBV27 | . | CASSQDGGTGNEQFF | TGTGCCAGCAGCCAAGACGGGGGGACAGGGAATGAGCAGTTCTTC
TRBJ2-1 | . | TRBV7-9 | . | CASRMVNEQFF | TGTGCCAGCAGGATGGTCAATGAGCAGTTCTTC
TRBJ2-7 | TRBD1 | TRBV5-1 | many | CASSLGDRATYEQYF | TGTGCCAGCAGCCTAGGGGACAGGGCGACCTACGAGCAGTACTTC
TRBJ1-1 | . | TRBV28 | . | CASSLGRGVGEAFF | TGTGCCAGCAGTCTCGGTAGGGGGGTCGGTGAAGCTTTCTTT
TRBJ2-5 | . | TRBV5-1 | . | CASSIGGGVGETQYF | TGCGCCAGCAGCATTGGAGGGGGCGTCGGAGAGACCCAGTACTTC
TRBJ2-1 | TRBD2 | TRBV10-3 | . | CAISALAGGPSSYNEQFF | TGTGCCATCAGTGCACTAGCGGGAGGGCCGAGCTCCTACAATGAGCAGTTCTTC
TRBJ2-3 | TRBD2 | TRBV20-1 | few | CSARGTSGFTDTQYF | TGCAGTGCTAGGGGGACTAGCGGCTTCACAGATACGCAGTATTTT
TRBJ2-7 | TRBD1 | TRBV3-1 | . | CASSRGTAYEQYF | TGTGCCAGCAGCCGAGGGACAGCCTACGAGCAGTACTTC
TRBJ2-1 | TRBD2 | TRBV29-1 | few | CSVPRRGALYNEQFF | TGCAGCGTCCCACGGCGGGGGGCCCTCTACAATGAGCAGTTCTTC
TRBJ2-1 | . | TRBV5-1 | . | CASSFREGNEQFF | TGCGCCAGCAGCTTCCGAGAGGGCAATGAGCAGTTCTTC
TRBJ2-1 | TRBD2 | TRBV7-2 | . | CASSSRLAGGPLDEQFF | TGTGCCAGCAGCTCACGACTAGCGGGGGGGCCATTAGATGAGCAGTTCTTC
TRBJ1-2 | . | TRBV6-1 | . | CASSVAGQVYGYTF | TGTGCCAGCAGTGTAGCGGGGCAGGTTTATGGCTACACCTTC
TRBJ2-3 | TRBD2 | TRBV2 | . | CASSRTSGTTDTQYF | TGTGCCAGCAGTAGGACTAGCGGGACGACAGATACGCAGTATTTT
TRBJ2-7 | TRBD1 | TRBV10-3 | . | CATGTGDSYEQYF | TGTGCCACGGGGACAGGGGACTCCTACGAGCAGTACTTC
TRBJ2-7 | TRBD2 | TRBV6-2/TRBV6-3 | . | CASSYSALAGGDEQYF | TGTGCCAGCAGTTACTCAGCACTAGCGGGAGGGGACGAGCAGTACTTC
TRBJ2-7 | . | TRBV7-6 | . | CASSLETGNEQYF | TGTGCCAGCAGCTTAGAAACGGGGAATGAGCAGTACTTC
TRBJ2-3 | . | TRBV7-2 | few | CASSLVVATSTDTQYF | TGTGCCAGCAGCTTGGTAGTTGCTACTAGCACAGATACGCAGTATTTT
TRBJ2-5 | . | TRBV20-1 | . | CSARTAPGDETQYF | TGCAGTGCTAGAACAGCCCCAGGGGACGAGACCCAGTACTTC
TRBJ2-5 | TRBD2 | TRBV4-2 | few | CASSQVINSGGETQYF | TGTGCCAGCAGCCAAGTCATCAATTCGGGGGGGGAGACCCAGTACTTC
TRBJ2-3 | TRBD2 | TRBV7-2 | . | CASSSPLGGRRADTHYF | TGTGCCAGCAGCTCTCCTCTGGGCGGGAGGAGGGCAGATACGCACTATTTT
TRBJ2-1 | TRBD2 | TRBV29-1 | . | CSVGGRVWDEQFF | TGCAGCGTTGGCGGGAGGGTATGGGATGAGCAGTTCTTC
TRBJ2-5 | . | TRBV24-1 | few | CATSAGQETQYF | TGTGCCACCAGTGCCGGGCAAGAGACCCAGTACTTC
TRBJ2-1 | . | TRBV29-1 | . | CSVETGNEQFF | TGCAGCGTTGAGACGGGCAATGAGCAGTTCTTC
TRBJ2-5 | . | TRBV5-1 | few | CASSTPRQGPETQYF | TGCGCCAGCAGCACCCCTCGACAAGGACCAGAGACCCAGTACTTC
TRBJ1-1 | . | TRBV29-1 | . | CRASRGNTEAFF | TGCAGGGCGTCCAGGGGTAACACTGAAGCTTTCTTT
TRBJ2-7 | . | TRBV29-1 | few | CSVGTDYGEQYF | TGCAGCGTTGGAACAGATTACGGGGAGCAGTACTTC
TRBJ1-2 | TRBD1 | TRBV20-1 | few | CRASRGRDGYTF | TGCAGGGCGAGCAGGGGGCGAGATGGCTACACCTTC
TRBJ2-7 | . | TRBV5-1 | . | CASSSGGSGARYEQYF | TGCGCCAGCAGCTCAGGGGGGTCCGGGGCCCGCTACGAGCAGTACTTC
TRBJ2-7 | TRBD2 | TRBV5-1 | few | CASSGKLAGVPHEQYF | TGCGCCAGCAGCGGAAAGCTAGCGGGAGTTCCCCACGAGCAGTACTTC
TRBJ2-2 | TRBD1 | TRBV6-1 | many | CASSEGTGAGELFF | TGTGCCAGCAGTGAAGGGACAGGGGCCGGGGAGCTGTTTTTT
TRBJ2-7 | TRBD1 | TRBV12-3/TRBV12-4 | few | CASSPSSPGQGQTYEQYF | TGTGCCAGCAGTCCCTCCAGCCCGGGACAGGGGCAGACCTACGAGCAGTACTTC
TRBJ2-2 | TRBD1 | TRBV2 | few | CASKHRGANTGELFF | TGTGCCAGCAAACACAGGGGCGCGAACACCGGGGAGCTGTTTTTT
TRBJ2-1 | TRBD1 | TRBV6-2/TRBV6-3 | . | CASSYSQGAEQFF | TGTGCCAGCAGTTACTCACAGGGGGCTGAGCAGTTCTTC
TRBJ2-1 | TRBD2 | TRBV27 | few | CASSLWREGNEQFF | TGTGCCAGCAGTTTATGGCGGGAGGGCAATGAGCAGTTCTTC
TRBJ2-5 | TRBD2 | TRBV5-6 | . | CTSSGLAGIQETQYF | TGTACCAGCAGCGGGTTAGCGGGGATTCAAGAGACCCAGTACTTC
TRBJ2-1 | TRBD1 | TRBV5-1 | . | CASSLLTGLGNEQFF | TGCGCCAGCAGCTTGTTGACAGGGTTGGGGAATGAGCAGTTCTTC
TRBJ2-3 | TRBD1 | TRBV5-1 | . | CASSYRDRETDTQYF | TGCGCCAGCAGCTACCGGGACAGGGAGACAGATACGCAGTATTTT
TRBJ2-7 | . | TRBV29-1 | few | CSVRIRDDEQYF | TGCAGCGTAAGAATAAGGGACGACGAGCAGTACTTC
TRBJ1-5 | . | TRBV6-2/TRBV6-3 | . | CASSPGQWGNQPQHF | TGTGCCAGCAGTCCGGGACAATGGGGCAATCAGCCCCAGCATTTT
TRBJ1-5 | . | TRBV7-9 | . | CASTMGDYRGNQPQHF | TGTGCCAGCACCATGGGGGACTACCGAGGCAATCAGCCCCAGCATTTT
TRBJ2-5 | . | TRBV29-1 | few | CSVEGQGQYF | TGCAGCGTTGAGGGCCAGGGCCAGTACTTC
TRBJ1-2 | . | TRBV7-9 | . | CASSGGVDYGYTF | TGTGCCAGCAGCGGAGGGGTGGACTATGGCTACACCTTC
TRBJ1-1 | TRBD1 | TRBV15 | . | CATKGQAMNTEAFF | TGTGCCACCAAGGGACAGGCGATGAACACTGAAGCTTTCTTT
TRBJ2-5 | . | TRBV11-2 | . | CASGPYGQETQYF | TGTGCCAGCGGACCGTATGGCCAAGAGACCCAGTACTTC
TRBJ2-5 | . | TRBV10-1 | few | CASRPQGSQETQYF | TGCGCCAGCAGACCCCAGGGGAGCCAAGAGACCCAGTACTTC
TRBJ1-2 | . | TRBV27 | few | CASSPGHGYTF | TGTGCCAGCAGTCCCGGACACGGCTACACCTTC
TRBJ2-7 | TRBD1 | TRBV4-1 | few | CASSRRTGTGTLYEQYF | TGCGCCAGCAGCCGACGAACGGGGACAGGGACCCTCTACGAGCAGTACTTC
TRBJ2-7 | TRBD2 | TRBV12-3/TRBV12-4 | . | CASSLAPGGVRPYEQYF | TGTGCCAGCAGTTTAGCACCGGGAGGCGTCCGCCCCTACGAGCAGTACTTC
TRBJ2-7 | TRBD1 | TRBV12-3/TRBV12-4 | . | CASSLGDRGRNEQYF | TGTGCCAGCAGTTTAGGGGACAGGGGGCGAAACGAGCAGTACTTC
TRBJ2-1 | . | TRBV24-1 | . | CATSDPGTGPQQFF | TGTGCCACCAGTGATCCCGGGACTGGGCCGCAGCAGTTCTTC